The 18 T cell receptor beta chains reported below all come from one sample, sequenced in a study of blood T cells in healthy people across ages (dated by TCRdb to between 2014 and 2016). The library was produced with 5' RACE. The instrument was an Illumina HiSeq 2500. A second roughly 7 to 12 cycle PCR used a sample-barcoded 5' primer and a J-beta primer mix. Using fastp at Q25 and MiXCR, TCRdb reprocessed the public reads and kept productive beta chains. Rows are unified per CDR3 protein, each entry keeping the most common DNA and genes. The sample table shows about 670,000 distinct CDR3 sequences, and over 40% are seen once. The ten most abundant clones make up roughly 14% of the sample. The material sequenced was blood. The receptors come from a woman of 80 years or more in good health.

The count of this clonotype is one. This may arise from a read error, as a much more abundant clone is one base away. This rearrangement joins TRBV29-1 to TRBJ2-5; 7 bases are shared with TRBD2. CDR1 is SQVTM and CDR2 is ANQGSEA in the germline V gene. The CDR3 is 12 amino acids. The ends lost 7 bases at V and 2 bases at J; junction bases unmatched: 4. The CDR3 is CSAHGGQETQYF. In DNA form, the CDR3 reads TGCAGCGCCCACGGGGGGCAAGAGACCCAGTACTTC.

This clonotype was seen a few times. Being one base from a much bigger clone, this may be a read error. The rearrangement joins TRBV11-2 to TRBJ2-5, with TRBD2 matching 11 bases. V was pared by 0 bases and J by 11 bases, with 11 bases of the junction left unmatched. This CDR3 region has 16 residues. The germline V gene has CDR1 SGHAT and CDR2 FQNNGV. Written as DNA, the CDR3 is TGTGCCAGCAGCTTAGAAGTAGCGGGAGGGAGGGATGAGCAGTACTTC. This translates into CASSLEVAGGRDEQYF.

About this clonotype itself: At one end the junction does not follow the germline gene, possibly because of a read error. The chain combines TRBV6-6 with TRBJ2-7, with no clear D. The CDR3 length is 14 residues. Germline CDR1 and CDR2: MNHNY and SVGAGI (reference sequence). CDR3 sequence reads: CASSCSKESYKQYF. The CDR3 region has the DNA TGTGCCAGCAGTTGCTCGAAGGAATCCTACAAGCAGTACTTC.

Turning to this clonotype: Given a much more abundant clone one base away, this may be a read error. J is TRBJ2-5 and V is TRBV7-2; 13 bases are a match to TRBD2. Germline-derived CDR1 and CDR2 are SGHTA and FQGNSA. The CDR3 is 19 amino acids. Unmatched junction bases numbered 22, after V lost 4 bases and J lost 11 bases. The CDR3, as DNA: TGTGCCAGCAGCTCCCACTCGACTAGCGGGGGGAGCGATTACAATGAGCAGTACTTC. Translated, it gives CASSSHSTSGGSDYNEQYF.

Many counts were recorded for this clonotype. V is TRBV29-1 and J is TRBJ2-7; TRBD1 matches at 7 bases. Germline V gene data show CDR1 as SQVTM and CDR2 as ANQGSEA. The CDR3 runs to 12 residues. J was trimmed by 3 bases and V by 4 bases; bases with no gene match: 3. The CDR3 sequence is CSVADRNYEQYF. The CDR3 coding sequence is TGCAGCGTTGCGGACAGGAACTACGAGCAGTACTTC.

This clonotype has a single count. The rearrangement links TRBV20-1 to TRBJ1-1; TRBD1 matches 7 bases. Per the germline V gene, CDR1 is DFQATT and CDR2 is SNEGSKA (reference sequence). The CDR3 length is 13 residues. Trimming took 8 bases from V and 3 from J; bases not matched to a gene: 9. The CDR3 loop reads CSPDRAGDTEAFF. The CDR3 DNA sequence: TGCAGTCCTGACAGGGCCGGGGACACTGAAGCTTTCTTT.

This clonotype was found many times. CDR3 region: CASSLRRFEQFF. In nucleotides, the CDR3 is TGTGCCAGCAGCCTGAGACGGTTCGAGCAGTTCTTC. The chain recombines TRBV3-1 with TRBJ2-1; unclear D gene. This CDR3 contains 12 residues. V lost 4 bases and J 10 bases, leaving 11 bases between the germline ends. Germline CDR1 reads LGHDT; CDR2 reads YNNKEL (reference sequence).

This clonotype was counted many times. The junction differs from germline at one of its ends, possibly a read error. The chain couples TRBV7-2 to TRBJ2-1; D perhaps matches TRBD1 (6 bases). The germline gives CDR1 SGHTA, CDR2 FQGNSA. This CDR3 region has 14 residues. CDR3 coding DNA: TGTGCCAGCAGTTTAGATGTTACAGGGAATGAGCAGTTCTTC. Translated: CASSLDVTGNEQFF.

This clonotype was seen just once. V and J are TRBV6-6 and TRBJ2-1; 12 positions agree with TRBD2. V shed 5 bases and J 0 bases; nucleotides not matched to a gene: 5. The CDR3 sequence is 17 residues long. Germline V gives CDR1 MNHNY, CDR2 SVGAGI (reference sequence). The CDR3 protein is CASSPPGLAGSYNEQFF. The CDR3, as DNA: TGTGCCAGCAGTCCGCCGGGACTAGCGGGCTCCTACAATGAGCAGTTCTTC.

This clonotype turned up a few times. The chain employs TRBV27 and TRBJ2-7; TRBD2 matches 7 bases. The CDR3 sequence is 15 residues long. J lost 2 bases, V lost 2 bases, and 6 bases had no gene match. CDR1 is MNHEY and CDR2 is SMNVEV in the germline V gene (reference sequence). CDR3 region: CASSLDGEGAYEQYF. DNA of the CDR3: TGTGCCAGCAGTTTAGACGGGGAGGGTGCCTACGAGCAGTACTTC.

The chain employs TRBV27 and TRBJ1-2, with a tentative D call TRBD1 (6 bases). This CDR3 has 13 residues. Germline lookup yields CDR1 MNHEY and CDR2 SMNVEV (reference sequence). The V end lost 5 bases, the J end lost 8 bases, and 15 bases lay between the germline ends. CDR3 sequence (DNA): TGTGCCAGCAGTCTTCAGGGGACGGGCGGCTACACCTTC. Amino acids: CASSLQGTGGYTF.

There are a few counts of this clonotype. This chain links TRBV10-3 with TRBJ2-2, with D perhaps matching TRBD1 (6 bases). Per germline, CDR1 ENHRY and CDR2 SYGVKD. This CDR3 spans 14 amino acids. V was clipped by 8 bases and J by 3 bases, with 13 bases between them. The chain's CDR3 is CAIASAGDTGELFF. In DNA form, the CDR3 reads TGTGCCATCGCGTCTGCAGGGGACACCGGGGAGCTGTTTTTT.

This clonotype showed up just once. V usage is TRBV20-1 and J usage is TRBJ2-7; D perhaps matches TRBD2 (6 bases). V was shortened by 0 bases and J by 2 bases, with 20 bases between the two germline ends. The CDR3 is 17 amino acids. Germline V gives CDR1 DFQATT, CDR2 SNEGSKA (reference sequence). The CDR3 protein is CSARDFSGTPNPYEQYF. CDR3 DNA: TGCAGTGCTAGAGATTTTTCCGGGACTCCTAATCCCTACGAGCAGTACTTC.

Ten or more counts support this clonotype. The rearrangement links TRBV28 to TRBJ2-5, with a weak D call TRBD2 (7 bases). Per germline, CDR1 MDHEN and CDR2 SYDVKM. CDR3 length: 16 residues. V shed 4 bases and J shed 5 bases, with 20 bases lying between them. CDR3 amino acids: CASSSMGGLDWETQYF. CDR3 nucleotides: TGTGCCAGCAGTTCCATGGGGGGGCTAGATTGGGAGACCCAGTACTTC.

To note about this clonotype: Germline and junction disagree at one end, which may indicate a read error. The genes are TRBV4-2 and TRBJ2-3, with D perhaps being TRBD1 or TRBD2 (6 bases each). This CDR3 spans 17 amino acids. Germline V CDR1 and CDR2: LGHNA, YNFKEQ. The CDR3 sequence: CASSQDRGLASTDTQYF. CDR3 bases: TGCGCCAGCAGCCAAGATCGGGGGCTCGCTAGCACAGATACGCAGTATTTT.

V and J are TRBV25-1 and TRBJ2-5, with D unclear. The CDR3 has 13 amino acids. The germline V gene encodes CDR1 MGHDK and CDR2 SYGVNS. V lost 1 base and J lost 1, with 4 bases in between. CDR3: CASSEWAQETQYF. CDR3 sequence (DNA): TGTGCCAGCAGTGAATGGGCCCAAGAGACCCAGTACTTC.

This clonotype was seen a few times. This chain joins TRBV5-1 and TRBJ1-1; TRBD1 aligns across 7 bases. The CDR3 loop spans 14 amino acids. V dropped 4 bases and J dropped 5; count of bases not matched to a gene: 8. Germline CDR1 reads SGHRS; CDR2 reads YFSETQ. CDR3 nucleotide sequence: TGCGCCAGCAGCACTAACTCAGGGGGGACTGAAGCTTTCTTT. It yields the protein CASSTNSGGTEAFF. Based on the CDR3 plus reference TRBV5-1 and TRBJ1-1, the full variable domain is KAGVTQTPRYLIKTRGQQVTLSCSPISGHRSVSWYQQTPGQGLQFLFEYFSETQRNKGNFPGRFSGRQFSNSRSEMNVSTLELGDSALYLCASSTNSGGTEAFFGQGTRLTVV.

This clonotype has just a few counts. The rearrangement uses TRBV4-2 and TRBJ2-1; D is unresolved. CDR3 length: 14 residues. In germline, CDR1 is LGHNA, CDR2 YNFKEQ. V shed 0 bases and J shed 3 bases, with 6 bases lying between them. This CDR3 is CASSQDASYNEQFF. The DNA for the CDR3 is TGTGCCAGCAGCCAAGACGCCAGCTACAATGAGCAGTTCTTC.